This entry describes one TCR beta chain. In the original analysis: How many nucleated cells were present was estimated from reference gene primer amplification. Clones were read by immunoSEQ multiplex PCR, and TCRdb kept only the in-frame ones, dropping some. V and J calls and clone size are those listed in that table; D and trimming were worked out from the DNA. The table has about 160,000 clones, roughly 90% seen once. This sample is part of a study of blood T cell repertoires in COVID-19. Study details: Acute-phase and convalescent COVID-19 samples originated in the United States, Italy and Spain. The cDNA or gDNA used as material had been derived from T cells, B-cell-depleted T cells, or PBMCs.

V trimming: 6 bases; J trimming: 1 base; junction bases outside the gene matches: 2. This CDR3 contains 13 residues. The receptor was derived from a man between 45 and 60 years old with acute or convalescent COVID-19. V usage is TRBV12-3 or TRBV12-4 and J usage is TRBJ2-5; 7 bases align to TRBD1. Sequenced: peripheral blood. CDR3 bases: TGTGCCAGCAGCGGGACAGCCCAAGAGACCCAGTACTTC. Encoded protein: CASSGTAQETQYF.